A single sample gave rise to the 27 T cell receptor beta chains below, sequenced in a study of CD8 T cells in Susac syndrome. RNA in amounts of roughly 0.5 to 1 ug was reverse transcribed with random hexamers. MiXCR was run by TCRdb on the immunoSEQ multiplex PCR reads, yielding one entry per CDR3 protein. This table has about 160,000 distinct CDR3 sequences, approximately 94% appearing once. The sequencing input was CD4+ T cells from PBMCs. These receptors were obtained from a human donor with multiple sclerosis.

This clonotype has just one count. The rearrangement links TRBV18 to TRBJ1-2; tentative D call: TRBD1 (6 bases). Trimming shortened V by 3 bases and J by 14 bases, and 19 bases separated the two germline ends. Germline V gives CDR1 KGHSH, CDR2 LQKENI. The length of the CDR3 is 13 residues. CDR3 loop: CASSPLGQGTSTF. The CDR3 DNA follows: TGTGCCAGCTCACCCCTAGGTCAGGGGACGAGTACCTTC.

The chain is built from TRBV7-9 and TRBJ1-1, with 7 nucleotides matching TRBD1. J gave up 1 base and V 2 bases, and 1 base lay outside the gene matches. Germline CDR1 reads SEHNR; CDR2 reads FQNEAQ (reference sequence). The CDR3 runs to 14 residues. For the CDR3, the DNA is TGTGCCAGCAGCTTACGGGACAGGAACACTGAAGCTTTCTTT. Encoded protein: CASSLRDRNTEAFF.

V gene TRBV5-1 combines with J gene TRBJ2-1; TRBD2 agrees at 7 bases. The length of the CDR3 is 20 residues. The germline gives CDR1 SGHRS, CDR2 YFSETQ. With V trimmed by 1 base and J by 4 bases, 20 bases remained unmatched. The DNA of the CDR3 is TGCGCCAGCAGCTTGAGAGGCGCGACGGGAGGCCGTGACTCGTACAATGAGCAGTTCTTC. It encodes CASSLRGATGGRDSYNEQFF.

Only a few counts were recorded for this clonotype. The rearrangement uses TRBV7-2 and TRBJ1-2; D is uncertain. CDR1 and CDR2 (germline): SGHTA, FQGNSA. This CDR3 is built from 15 residues. V was pared by 4 bases and J by 3 bases, with 15 bases between. CDR3 loop: CASSSSQASDYGYTF. CDR3 nucleotide sequence: TGTGCCAGCAGCTCCTCCCAAGCGAGTGACTATGGCTACACCTTC.

The genes are TRBV27 and TRBJ2-7, with a possible D match to TRBD2 (6 bases). The CDR3 is 14 amino acids. The V end was cut by 4 bases, the J end by 5 bases, with 15 bases between. CDR1 and CDR2 from the germline V gene are MNHEY and SMNVEV (reference sequence). The CDR3 nucleotides read TGTGCCAGCAGTTCGGTCAGGGAGGAACACGAGCAGTACTTC. Its translation: CASSSVREEHEQYF.

This clonotype was found once. The J gene is TRBJ2-7, the V gene TRBV2; D remains ambiguous. CDR3 length: 13 amino acids. Trimming left V 6 bases short and J 0 bases short, with 9 bases between. Germline V gene sequence: CDR1 SNHLY, CDR2 FYNNEI. This chain's CDR3 is CASRNGNSYEQYF. CDR3 in DNA: TGTGCCAGCAGGAACGGTAACTCCTACGAGCAGTACTTC.

The rearrangement links TRBV12-3 or TRBV12-4 to TRBJ2-7; 7 bases line up with TRBD2. The CDR3 is made up of 14 amino acids. J gave up 2 bases and V 10 bases, and 11 bases lay outside the gene matches. The CDR3 region has the DNA TGTGCCAACAGCCTGGGGGAGGGGCCCTACGAGCAGTACTTC. Its protein product is CANSLGEGPYEQYF.

The J gene is TRBJ1-1, the V gene TRBV7-9, with D possibly matching TRBD1 (6 bases). The germline V gene has CDR1 SEHNR and CDR2 FQNEAQ (reference sequence). The CDR3 extends over 17 amino acids. V was shortened by 4 bases and J by 0 bases, with 18 bases between the two germline ends. CDR3 sequence reads: CASSSRAGEPMNTEAFF. The CDR3 DNA is TGTGCCAGCAGCTCAAGGGCAGGGGAACCGATGAACACTGAAGCTTTCTTT.

The genes are TRBV30 and TRBJ1-1; no clear D. The CDR3 runs 13 residues. Germline lookup yields CDR1 GTSNPN and CDR2 SVGIG (reference sequence). Trimming left V 2 bases short and J 0 bases short, with 7 bases between. The CDR3 region is CAWSKSMNTEAFF. Written as DNA, the CDR3 is TGTGCCTGGAGTAAAAGCATGAACACTGAAGCTTTCTTT.

The rearrangement links TRBV2 to TRBJ2-5; D not resolved. The CDR3 has 11 amino acids. The germline V gene encodes CDR1 SNHLY and CDR2 FYNNEI. Trimming removed 4 bases from V and 8 bases from J, with 8 bases in between. The CDR3 bases are TGTGCCAGCAGTGTGTTGAATACCCAGTACTTC. Translation: CASSVLNTQYF. Supplemented by reference TRBV2 and TRBJ2-5, the full variable domain reads EPEVTQTPSHQVTQMGQEVILRCVPISNHLYFYWYRQILGQKVEFLVSFYNNEISEKSEIFDDQFSVERPDGSNFTLKIRSTKLEDSAMYFCASSVLNTQYFGPGTRLLVL.

The genes are TRBV28 and TRBJ1-2, with D tentatively TRBD1 (6 bases). Per the germline V gene, CDR1 is MDHEN and CDR2 is SYDVKM. The CDR3 is made up of 11 amino acids. Trimming removed 4 bases from V and 9 bases from J, with 9 bases in between. This CDR3 reads CASSSGASYTF. Here the CDR3 DNA reads TGTGCCAGCAGTTCGGGGGCCAGCTACACCTTC.

The V gene is TRBV28, the J gene TRBJ1-3; D is perhaps TRBD1 (6 bases). The CDR3 totals 15 residues. Germline lookup yields CDR1 MDHEN and CDR2 SYDVKM. V gave up 10 bases and J gave up 0 bases, with 16 bases separating them. CDR3 nucleotides: TGTGCCACCACGAGGGGGGATTCCTCTGGAAACACCATATATTTT. Translation gives CATTRGDSSGNTIYF.

V gene TRBV12-3 or TRBV12-4 combines with J gene TRBJ1-1, with unresolved D. The V end lost 3 bases, the J end lost 11 bases, and 10 bases lay between the germline ends. This CDR3 contains 11 residues. The CDR3 nucleotides are TGTGCCAGCAGTTTCGAGGATCGGGCTTTCTTT. Amino acid sequence: CASSFEDRAFF.

The genes are TRBV27 and TRBJ1-1, with D perhaps matching TRBD1 (5 bases). Trimming shortened V by 8 bases and J by 0 bases, and 13 bases separated the two germline ends. The CDR3 loop spans 14 amino acids. The germline CDR1 and CDR2 sequences are MNHEY and SMNVEV (reference sequence). CDR3 nucleotides: TGTGCCAGCGGGCAGGGCGCCATGAACACTGAAGCTTTCTTT. As protein: CASGQGAMNTEAFF.

This chain joins TRBV6-1 and TRBJ1-2; D ambiguous. The V end lost 10 bases, the J end lost 0 bases, and 6 bases lay between the germline ends. Germline lookup yields CDR1 MNHNS and CDR2 SASEGT. There are 11 residues in the CDR3. CDR3 amino acids: CAIYANYGYTF. In DNA, the CDR3 is TGTGCCATCTACGCTAACTATGGCTACACCTTC.

This chain joins TRBV2 and TRBJ2-7; maybe TRBD1 (6 bases). V dropped 2 bases and J dropped 3 bases, with 11 bases sitting between them. CDR1 and CDR2 from the germline V gene are SNHLY and FYNNEI. CDR3 length equals 14 residues. The CDR3 is CASSEQGSNYEQYF. The CDR3 DNA is TGTGCCAGCAGTGAACAGGGGAGTAACTACGAGCAGTACTTC. Complete variable domain (other parts from reference TRBV2 and TRBJ2-7): EPEVTQTPSHQVTQMGQEVILRCVPISNHLYFYWYRQILGQKVEFLVSFYNNEISEKSEIFDDQFSVERPDGSNFTLKIRSTKLEDSAMYFCASSEQGSNYEQYFGPGTRLTVT.

The chain links TRBV29-1 to TRBJ2-1; TRBD1 or TRBD2 may be the D gene (6 bases each). The germline gives CDR1 SQVTM, CDR2 ANQGSEA. The CDR3 length is 12 residues. Trimming left V 3 bases short and J 7 bases short, with 10 bases between. CDR3 DNA sequence: TGCAGCGTTGACAGGAGGGGGAATGAGCAGTTCTTC. It translates to CSVDRRGNEQFF.

The rearrangement uses TRBV28 and TRBJ2-7, with a possible D match to TRBD2 (5 bases). CDR1 is MDHEN, CDR2 SYDVKM, per germline. This CDR3 spans 14 amino acids. Trimming shortened V by 3 bases and J by 5 bases, and 14 bases separated the two germline ends. Written as DNA, the CDR3 is TGTGCCAGCAGTTTGGAGGATCACAGAGACGAGCAGTACTTC. Translating it yields CASSLEDHRDEQYF.

This chain uses TRBV30 with TRBJ1-2; the D gene is possibly TRBD1 (5 bases). This CDR3 region has 13 residues. CDR1 GTSNPN and CDR2 SVGIG come from the germline V gene (reference sequence). Trimming stripped 2 bases from V and 7 bases from J, with 14 bases between. The CDR3 nucleotides read TGTGCCTGGAGTAGCTTGGGGGGTCTTGGCTACACCTTC. This encodes CAWSSLGGLGYTF.

The V and J genes are TRBV27 and TRBJ1-4; the match to TRBD1 covers 8 bases. Germline V gene sequence: CDR1 MNHEY, CDR2 SMNVEV (reference sequence). J was trimmed by 8 bases and V by 6 bases; bases with no gene match: 11. The CDR3 runs to 15 residues. The CDR3 sequence is CASRIGQGRGEKLFF. DNA for the CDR3: TGTGCCAGCAGGATAGGACAGGGAAGAGGGGAAAAACTGTTTTTT.

The rearrangement joins TRBV4-1 to TRBJ2-1, with D tentatively TRBD2 (6 bases). Looked up from germline, CDR1 is MGHRA and CDR2 is YSYEKL. This CDR3 is 15 amino acids long. V gave up 1 base and J gave up 3 bases, with 10 bases separating them. The CDR3 loop reads CASSQAGVIYNEQFF. Here the CDR3 DNA reads TGCGCCAGCAGCCAAGCGGGAGTCATCTACAATGAGCAGTTCTTC.

This sequence joins TRBV9 and TRBJ2-3, with D unresolved. Germline V gene lookup returns CDR1 SGDLS and CDR2 YYNGEE. This CDR3 region has 14 residues. V was cut by 0 bases and J by 2 bases, with 7 bases left in between. CDR3 coding DNA: TGTGCCAGCAGCGTAGAAGGCTCCACAGATACGCAGTATTTT. This gives the protein CASSVEGSTDTQYF.

The chain combines TRBV20-1 with TRBJ2-1; the D gene is possibly TRBD2 (5 bases). This CDR3 comprises 15 residues. Germline V gives CDR1 DFQATT, CDR2 SNEGSKA (reference sequence). With 6 bases removed from V and 0 bases from J, the gap between germline ends came to 15 bases. CDR3 amino acids: CSARTLLSSYNEQFF. Written as DNA, the CDR3 is TGCAGTGCCAGGACTCTACTTAGCTCCTACAATGAGCAGTTCTTC.

The CDR3 protein is CSAGRNSGANVLTF. CDR3 nucleotide sequence: TGCAGTGCTGGAAGGAACTCTGGGGCCAACGTCCTGACTTTC. This chain uses TRBV20-1 with TRBJ2-6; unclear D gene. The CDR3 sequence is 14 residues long. Germline V lookup: CDR1 DFQATT, CDR2 SNEGSKA (reference sequence). V was clipped by 5 bases and J by 0 bases, with 8 bases between them.

This chain links TRBV30 with TRBJ2-2; weak D call: TRBD2 (7 bases). Trimming shortened V by 5 bases and J by 3 bases, and 13 bases separated the two germline ends. The germline CDR1 and CDR2 sequences are GTSNPN and SVGIG (reference sequence). This CDR3 contains 14 residues. CDR3 in DNA: TGTGCCTGGGACGGGGGGCCCGACACCGGGGAGCTGTTTTTT. Its translation: CAWDGGPDTGELFF.

The chain employs TRBV5-1 and TRBJ2-3; D remains unclear. Trimming took off 7 bases at V and 0 bases at J, with 12 bases between the two ends. There are 14 residues in the CDR3. Germline V lookup: CDR1 SGHRS, CDR2 YFSETQ. In DNA, the CDR3 is TGCGCCAGCCGTTACGGTTACAGCACAGATACGCAGTATTTT. This sequence encodes CASRYGYSTDTQYF.

J is TRBJ1-5 and V is TRBV20-1; D gene uncertain. Trimming shortened V by 5 bases and J by 5 bases, and 13 bases separated the two germline ends. Germline loops: CDR1 DFQATT, CDR2 SNEGSKA (reference sequence). This CDR3 has 13 amino acids. CDR3 amino acids: CSAARTEDQPQHF. CDR3 nucleotides: TGCAGTGCTGCTCGGACGGAAGATCAGCCCCAGCATTTT.